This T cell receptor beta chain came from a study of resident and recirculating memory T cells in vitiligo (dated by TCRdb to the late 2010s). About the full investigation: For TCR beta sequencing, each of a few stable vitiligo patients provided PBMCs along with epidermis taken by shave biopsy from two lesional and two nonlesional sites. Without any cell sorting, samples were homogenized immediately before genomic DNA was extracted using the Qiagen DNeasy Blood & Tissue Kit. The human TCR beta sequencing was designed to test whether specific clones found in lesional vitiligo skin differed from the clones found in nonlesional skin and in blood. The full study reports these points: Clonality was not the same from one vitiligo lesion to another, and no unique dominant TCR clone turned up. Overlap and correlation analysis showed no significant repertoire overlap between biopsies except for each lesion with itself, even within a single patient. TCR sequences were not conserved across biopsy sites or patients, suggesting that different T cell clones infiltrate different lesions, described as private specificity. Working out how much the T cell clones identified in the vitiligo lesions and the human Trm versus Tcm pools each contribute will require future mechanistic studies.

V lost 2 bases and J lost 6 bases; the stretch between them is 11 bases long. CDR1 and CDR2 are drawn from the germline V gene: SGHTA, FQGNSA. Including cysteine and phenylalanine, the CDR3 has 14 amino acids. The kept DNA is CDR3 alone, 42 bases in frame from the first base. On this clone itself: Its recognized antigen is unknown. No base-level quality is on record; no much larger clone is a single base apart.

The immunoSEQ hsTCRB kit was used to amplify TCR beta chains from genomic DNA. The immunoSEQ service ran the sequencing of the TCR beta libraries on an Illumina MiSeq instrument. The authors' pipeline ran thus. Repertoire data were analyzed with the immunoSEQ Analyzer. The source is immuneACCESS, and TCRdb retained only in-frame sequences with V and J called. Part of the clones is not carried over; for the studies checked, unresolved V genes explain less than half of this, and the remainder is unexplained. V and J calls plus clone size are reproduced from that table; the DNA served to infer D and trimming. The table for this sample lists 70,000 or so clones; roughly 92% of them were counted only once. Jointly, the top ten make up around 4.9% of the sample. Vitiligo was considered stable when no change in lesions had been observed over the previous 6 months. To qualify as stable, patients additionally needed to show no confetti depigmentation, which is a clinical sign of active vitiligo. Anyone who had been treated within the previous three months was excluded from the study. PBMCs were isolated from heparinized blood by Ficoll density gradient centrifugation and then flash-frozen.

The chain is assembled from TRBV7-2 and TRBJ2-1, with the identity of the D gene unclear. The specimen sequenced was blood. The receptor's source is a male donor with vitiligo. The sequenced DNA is TGTGCCAGCAGCTTAAGGCAGGCCGGCAATGAGCAGTTCTTC. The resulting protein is CASSLRQAGNEQFF.